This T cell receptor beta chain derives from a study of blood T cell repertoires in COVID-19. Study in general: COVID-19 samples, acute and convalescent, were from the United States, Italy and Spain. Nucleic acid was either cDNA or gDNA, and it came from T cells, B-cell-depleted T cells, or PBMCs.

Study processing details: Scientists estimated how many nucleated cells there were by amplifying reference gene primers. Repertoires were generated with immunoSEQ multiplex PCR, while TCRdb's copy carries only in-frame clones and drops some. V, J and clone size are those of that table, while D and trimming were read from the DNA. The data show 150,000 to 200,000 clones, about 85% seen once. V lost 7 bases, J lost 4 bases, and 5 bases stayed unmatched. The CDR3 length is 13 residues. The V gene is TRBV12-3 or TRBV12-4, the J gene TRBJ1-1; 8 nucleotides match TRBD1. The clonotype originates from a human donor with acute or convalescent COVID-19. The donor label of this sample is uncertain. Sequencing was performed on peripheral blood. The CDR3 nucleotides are TGTGCCAGCACCCTTACAGGGGGCACTGAAGCTTTCTTT. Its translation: CASTLTGGTEAFF.